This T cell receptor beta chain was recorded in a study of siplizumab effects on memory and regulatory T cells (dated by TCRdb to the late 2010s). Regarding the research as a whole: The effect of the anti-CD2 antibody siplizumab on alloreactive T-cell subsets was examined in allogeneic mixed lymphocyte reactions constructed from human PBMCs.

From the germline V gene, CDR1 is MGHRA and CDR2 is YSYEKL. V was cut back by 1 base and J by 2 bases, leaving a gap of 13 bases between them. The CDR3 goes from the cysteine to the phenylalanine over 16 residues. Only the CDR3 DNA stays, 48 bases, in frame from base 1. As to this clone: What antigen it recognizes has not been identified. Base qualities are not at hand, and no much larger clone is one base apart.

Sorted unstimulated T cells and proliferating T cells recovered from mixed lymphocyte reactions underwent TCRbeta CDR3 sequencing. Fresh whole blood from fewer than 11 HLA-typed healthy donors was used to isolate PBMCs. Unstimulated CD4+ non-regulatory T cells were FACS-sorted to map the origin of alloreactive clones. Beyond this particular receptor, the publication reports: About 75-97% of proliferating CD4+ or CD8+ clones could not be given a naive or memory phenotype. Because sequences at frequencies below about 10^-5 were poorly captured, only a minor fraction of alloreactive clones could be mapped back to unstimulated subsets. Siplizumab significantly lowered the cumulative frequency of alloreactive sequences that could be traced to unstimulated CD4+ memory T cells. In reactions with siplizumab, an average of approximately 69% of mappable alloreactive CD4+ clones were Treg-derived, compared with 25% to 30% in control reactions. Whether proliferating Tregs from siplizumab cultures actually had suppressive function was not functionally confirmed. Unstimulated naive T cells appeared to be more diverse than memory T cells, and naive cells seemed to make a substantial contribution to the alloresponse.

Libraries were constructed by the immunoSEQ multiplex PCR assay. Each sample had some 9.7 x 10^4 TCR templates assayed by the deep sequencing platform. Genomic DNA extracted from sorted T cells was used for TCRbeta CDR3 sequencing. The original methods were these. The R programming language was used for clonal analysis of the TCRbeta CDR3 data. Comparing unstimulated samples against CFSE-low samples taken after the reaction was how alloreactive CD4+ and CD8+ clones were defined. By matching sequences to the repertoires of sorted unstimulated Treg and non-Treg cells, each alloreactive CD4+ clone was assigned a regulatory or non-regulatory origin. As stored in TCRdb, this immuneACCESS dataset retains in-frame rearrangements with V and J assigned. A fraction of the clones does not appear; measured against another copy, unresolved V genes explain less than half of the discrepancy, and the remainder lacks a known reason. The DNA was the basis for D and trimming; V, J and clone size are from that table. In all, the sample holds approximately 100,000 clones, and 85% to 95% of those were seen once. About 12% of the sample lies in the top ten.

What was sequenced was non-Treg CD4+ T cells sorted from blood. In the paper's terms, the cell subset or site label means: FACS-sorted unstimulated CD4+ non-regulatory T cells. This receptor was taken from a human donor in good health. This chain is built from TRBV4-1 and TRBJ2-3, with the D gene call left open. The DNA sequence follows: TGCGCCAGCAGCCAAGTCGATATGGGGTTCACAGATACGCAGTATTTT. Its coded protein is CASSQVDMGFTDTQYF.